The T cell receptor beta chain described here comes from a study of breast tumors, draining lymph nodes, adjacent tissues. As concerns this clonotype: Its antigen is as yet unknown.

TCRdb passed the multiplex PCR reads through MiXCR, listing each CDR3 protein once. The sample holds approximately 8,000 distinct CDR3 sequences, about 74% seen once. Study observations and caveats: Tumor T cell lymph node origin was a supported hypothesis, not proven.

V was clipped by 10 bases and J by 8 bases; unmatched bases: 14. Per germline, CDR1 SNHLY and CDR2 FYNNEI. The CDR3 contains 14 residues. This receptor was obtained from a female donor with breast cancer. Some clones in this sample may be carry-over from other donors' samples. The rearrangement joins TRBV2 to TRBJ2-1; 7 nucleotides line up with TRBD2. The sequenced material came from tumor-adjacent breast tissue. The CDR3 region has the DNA TGTGCCATCCTCTTCCCGGGAGGAGGGGATGAGCAGTTCTTC. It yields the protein CAILFPGGGDEQFF.